The sequence of this T cell receptor beta chain was determined in a study of T cell repertoires in cytomegalovirus infection. Regarding this clonotype: Its specificity is not known.

TCRdb called the reads again in MiXCR, with one record for every CDR3 protein. In the table there are fewer than 1,000,000 distinct CDR3 sequences, roughly 30% of which are singletons. Germline V gene sequence: CDR1 MNHNY, CDR2 SVGAGI (reference sequence). CDR3 length equals 16 residues. Trimming stripped 2 bases from V and 3 bases from J, with 17 bases between. This clonotype was sampled from a human donor in good health (CMV status not recorded). Some clones in this sample may be carry-over from other donors' samples. The rearrangement links TRBV6-6 to TRBJ2-7; D uncertain. The sample here was cultured CD8+ T cells from PBMCs, taken from culture after CMV antigen stimulation. CDR3 region: CASSYTPRADDYEQYV. CDR3 in DNA: TGTGCCAGCAGTTACACCCCTCGGGCAGATGACTACGAGCAGTACGTC.